Each of the 20 T cell receptor beta chains below was sequenced from the same sample in a study of shared clonotypes between healthy human individuals. Assay used: immunoSEQ multiplex PCR; TCRdb lists only in-frame clones, some missing. This repertoire shows 2 million to 2.5 million clones, just under 95% found once; its top ten account for about 0.36%. Sequenced sample: naive CD4+ T cells from PBMCs. Described subset: CD45RA+ positively selected. All receptors derive from a man aged 18 to 30 in good health. Some clones in this sample may be carry-over from other donors' samples.

Turning to this clone: Additional DNA sequences in this sample encode the identical CDR3. The chain couples TRBV19 to TRBJ1-2; D is ambiguous. Trimming shortened V by 3 bases and J by 2 bases, and 4 bases separated the two germline ends. Germline CDR1 reads LNHDA; CDR2 reads SQIVND (reference sequence). There are 12 residues in the CDR3. The CDR3 nucleotides read TGTGCCAGTAGTATCCCGAACTATGGCTACACCTTC. Its translation: CASSIPNYGYTF.

This rearrangement joins TRBV7-9 to TRBJ2-5, with D maybe TRBD1 (6 bases). This CDR3 has 15 residues. Germline V CDR1 and CDR2: SEHNR, FQNEAQ (reference sequence). Between the trimmed V and J ends, which lost 4 bases and 2 bases, there was a span of 14 bases. The CDR3 DNA reads as TGTGCCAGCAGCTCCCTCAGGGGCGCTCAAGAGACCCAGTACTTC. Amino acids: CASSSLRGAQETQYF.

The chain has TRBV10-3 and TRBJ1-5; 10 nucleotides match TRBD1. J was trimmed by 2 bases and V by 3 bases; bases with no gene match: 10. The CDR3 contains 18 residues. Germline loops: CDR1 ENHRY, CDR2 SYGVKD. The CDR3 DNA reads TGTGCCATCAGTGAAAACGACAGGGGGCTCAGTGGCAATCAGCCCCAGCATTTT. Encoded protein: CAISENDRGLSGNQPQHF.

V is TRBV2 and J is TRBJ2-5; D is uncertain. Germline CDR1 and CDR2: SNHLY and FYNNEI. Trimming stripped 3 bases from V and 3 bases from J, with 8 bases between. The CDR3 is made up of 13 amino acids. Written as DNA, the CDR3 is TGTGCCAGCAGTGATTACGGCGAAGAGACCCAGTACTTC. The encoded protein is CASSDYGEETQYF.

The chain joins TRBV2 to TRBJ2-5; no definite D call. V lost 7 bases to trimming and J lost 1 base, with 16 bases between them. Germline V gene data show CDR1 as SNHLY and CDR2 as FYNNEI. This CDR3 spans 15 amino acids. CDR3 nucleotide sequence: TGTGCCAGCACCCAACTTGAAGGGCCCCAAGAGACCCAGTACTTC. Its translation is CASTQLEGPQETQYF.

The chain recombines TRBV5-1 with TRBJ1-2, with D unclear. V shed 0 bases and J shed 0 bases, with 15 bases lying between them. The CDR3 is 17 amino acids. Germline V lookup: CDR1 SGHRS, CDR2 YFSETQ. CDR3 loop: CASSLGTRTTANYGYTF. CDR3 nucleotides: TGCGCCAGCAGCTTGGGAACTAGGACGACGGCTAACTATGGCTACACCTTC. Variable domain in full (rest from reference TRBV5-1 and TRBJ1-2): KAGVTQTPRYLIKTRGQQVTLSCSPISGHRSVSWYQQTPGQGLQFLFEYFSETQRNKGNFPGRFSGRQFSNSRSEMNVSTLELGDSALYLCASSLGTRTTANYGYTFGSGTRLTVV.

The CDR3 DNA reads TGTGCCAGCAGCTTGCGCCCATACAGGGATGGCAATCAGCCCCAGCATTTT. It specifies CASSLRPYRDGNQPQHF. J is TRBJ1-5 and V is TRBV5-8, with D possibly being TRBD1 (6 bases). The V end lost 1 base, the J end lost 2 bases, and 16 bases lay between the germline ends. Germline V gene data show CDR1 as SGHTS and CDR2 as YDEGEE. This CDR3 region has 17 residues.

The chain is built from TRBV6-5 and TRBJ2-7, with TRBD2 identical over 7 bases. The V segment lost 7 bases and the J segment 0 bases; nucleotides outside the gene matches: 6. CDR1 and CDR2 from the germline V gene are MNHEY and SVGAGI. This CDR3 has 14 residues. The DNA of the CDR3 is TGTGCCAGCACCTCCGGGGGGAGCTCCTACGAGCAGTACTTC. Residues: CASTSGGSSYEQYF.

The chain couples TRBV28 to TRBJ1-2; D is ambiguous. CDR1 and CDR2 (germline): MDHEN, SYDVKM. The CDR3 loop spans 13 amino acids. Between the trimmed V and J ends, which lost 4 bases and 2 bases, there was a span of 8 bases. In DNA form, the CDR3 reads TGTGCCAGCAGTTCAACAGTGAACTATGGCTACACCTTC. It specifies CASSSTVNYGYTF.

V and J are TRBV5-4 and TRBJ2-5; 9 bases map to TRBD1. Unmatched junction bases numbered 8, after V lost 3 bases and J lost 5 bases. This CDR3 region has 15 residues. CDR1 is SGHNT and CDR2 is YYREEE in the germline V gene (reference sequence). CDR3 amino acids: CASSSGTGYRETQYF. The CDR3 bases are TGTGCCAGCAGCTCCGGGACAGGGTACCGCGAGACCCAGTACTTC.

The chain carries TRBV5-1 and TRBJ2-7; D possibly corresponds to TRBD1 (6 bases). CDR1 SGHRS and CDR2 YFSETQ come from the germline V gene. V lost 0 bases and J lost 4, with 14 bases in between. The CDR3 length is 15 residues. The CDR3, as DNA: TGCGCCAGCAGCTTGGGGGCAGGGGCTATTTACGAGCAGTACTTC. Translated: CASSLGAGAIYEQYF. Full variable domain (outside the CDR3, taken from reference TRBV5-1 and TRBJ2-7): KAGVTQTPRYLIKTRGQQVTLSCSPISGHRSVSWYQQTPGQGLQFLFEYFSETQRNKGNFPGRFSGRQFSNSRSEMNVSTLELGDSALYLCASSLGAGAIYEQYFGPGTRLTVT.

The chain carries TRBV11-2 and TRBJ2-1; 13 bases are shared with TRBD2. CDR1 SGHAT and CDR2 FQNNGV come from the germline V gene. There are 16 residues in the CDR3. V lost 4 bases and J lost 5; bases outside the gene matches: 5. In DNA form, the CDR3 reads TGTGCCAGCAGCTCGACCGGGACTAGCGGGAACAATGAGCAGTTCTTC. Translating gives CASSSTGTSGNNEQFF.

The V call is TRBV7-2, the J call TRBJ2-3; D gene ambiguous. The CDR3 is 15 amino acids. From germline, CDR1 is SGHTA and CDR2 FQGNSA. V was cut by 5 bases and J by 0 bases, with 12 bases left in between. The CDR3 loop is CASSQMGYSTDTQYF. The CDR3 bases are TGTGCCAGCAGCCAAATGGGGTACAGCACAGATACGCAGTATTTT.

This clone was found once. The rearrangement links TRBV7-7 to TRBJ1-2, with 9 positions matching TRBD1. Germline values: CDR1 SSHAT, CDR2 FNYEAQ (reference sequence). The CDR3 extends over 17 amino acids. Trimming at V came to 5 bases and at J to 0 bases, leaving 10 bases not matched to a gene. The CDR3 nucleotides read TGTGCCAGCAGCCGAAGTCCCGGGACAGGGTCTAACTATGGCTACACCTTC. Translation gives CASSRSPGTGSNYGYTF.

V usage is TRBV5-6 and J usage is TRBJ2-3; D remains unclear. The CDR3 length is 14 residues. The germline V gene encodes CDR1 SGHDT and CDR2 YYEEEE. V lost 2 bases and J 2 bases, leaving 9 bases between the germline ends. The CDR3 nucleotides are TGTGCCAGCAGCTTCGGCCAGTACACAGATACGCAGTATTTT. It codes for CASSFGQYTDTQYF.

The sample holds a few counts of this clone. The chain uses TRBV18 and TRBJ1-5; no reliable D call. V gave up 5 bases and J gave up 5 bases, with 10 bases separating them. The CDR3 sequence is 13 residues long. CDR1 is KGHSH and CDR2 is LQKENI in the germline V gene. Here the CDR3 reads CASSSGNDQPQHF. CDR3 DNA: TGTGCCAGCTCATCCGGGAATGATCAGCCCCAGCATTTT.

The genes are TRBV10-3 and TRBJ2-2; 7 bases fit TRBD2. The CDR3 contains 17 residues. In germline, CDR1 is ENHRY, CDR2 SYGVKD. V lost 3 bases and J lost 5; bases outside the gene matches: 12. CDR3 residues: CAISEKSGGAGTGELFF. For the CDR3, the DNA is TGTGCCATCAGTGAAAAGTCGGGAGGAGCGGGGACCGGGGAGCTGTTTTTT.

This clone came up once. The chain combines TRBV7-2 with TRBJ2-7; TRBD1 matches at 7 bases. Germline assignment: CDR1 SGHTA and CDR2 FQGNSA. The CDR3 is 15 amino acids. J was trimmed by 3 bases and V by 1 base; bases with no gene match: 6. The CDR3, as DNA: TGTGCCAGCAGCTTAGGGGTAGGGGGCAACTACGAGCAGTACTTC. Translated, it gives CASSLGVGGNYEQYF.

J is TRBJ2-6 and V is TRBV28, with D hard to call. Germline V gives CDR1 MDHEN, CDR2 SYDVKM. This CDR3 has 15 residues. V was trimmed by 5 bases and J by 6 bases, leaving 14 bases between them. CDR3 sequence: CASSDSGSLANVLTF. CDR3 sequence (DNA): TGTGCCAGCAGTGATTCAGGAAGCTTGGCCAACGTCCTGACTTTC.

V and J are TRBV7-2 and TRBJ2-1; D is uncertain. The germline gives CDR1 SGHTA, CDR2 FQGNSA. The CDR3 is 13 amino acids. Trimming took 5 bases from V and 2 from J, leaving 7 bases between them. CDR3 DNA: TGTGCCAGCAGCGCAACAGCCTACAATGAGCAGTTCTTC. Amino acids: CASSATAYNEQFF.